This paragraph covers one T cell receptor beta chain sequence. Its recognized antigen is unknown. It has no much larger one-base neighbor in the sample; base qualities were not kept. The sample's treatment or condition label is to be understood as: live attenuated yellow fever vaccine strain. At each blood-draw timepoint, two biological replicates of bulk PBMCs were collected. A standard Ficoll-Paque protocol was used to isolate PBMCs from peripheral blood. RNA was extracted with TriZol from bulk PBMCs, CD4 and CD8 fractions, and dextramer-positive and dextramer-negative fractions. The sample originates from a study of T cells after yellow fever vaccination (dated by TCRdb to between 2018 and 2021). Background for the entire study: Libraries from fractions with low cell numbers were prepared with the SMART-Seq v4 Ultra Low Input RNA kit. Blood was collected at multiple timepoints before and after primary and secondary immunization, and bulk PBMC replicates and cell subsets were isolated. To track T-cell clones before and after primary and booster YFV17D yellow fever vaccination, bulk TCR alpha and beta repertoires were sequenced longitudinally. Two healthy male donors, one aged 18 to 30 and one aged 30 to 39 years, made up the cohort.

Beyond this particular receptor, the publication reports: A small fraction of clonotypes appeared in both the CD4 and CD8 compartments, likely as a result of convergent recombination. Computational filtering was needed because FACS-sorted repertoires could contain abundant contaminating clonotypes from the bulk population. Only two donors were included in the study, so the extent to which the findings can be generalized is limited. Compared with the primary T-cell response, the secondary T-cell response was weaker but faster, peaking on day 5 rather than day 15. After the booster, most of the clones that had expanded following primary vaccination were detected again (around 95% of CD4 and roughly 88% of CD8), which suggests that memory was broadly maintained.

Synthesis of TCR cDNA relied on 5'RACE template switching, a step that introduced a universal primer site along with unique molecular identifiers. Priming of cDNA synthesis was performed from both the TCR alpha and TCR beta constant segments. Libraries were amplified in two PCR steps, with sample barcodes and sequencing adapters added in the second step. Sequencing of libraries was performed on Illumina HiSeq 2500 (2x100 bp) or NovaSeq (2x150 bp). The study's processing was this. MIGEC was used to demultiplex reads and collapse the reads into UMI consensus sequences, and MiXCR was used for V(D)J alignment. Clonotypes responding to the vaccine were identified with edgeR on replicate PBMC samples, with the criteria of FDR below 0.01 and a log2 fold change above 5 up to day 15. Each bulk clonotype received a CD4 or CD8 identity based on whether the sequenced CD4 or CD8 repertoire contained that clonotype at higher abundance. TCRdb cleaned the public reads at Q25 with fastp, built clones with MiXCR and kept in-frame beta chains. CDR3 protein sequences are deduplicated, and each keeps its most common genes and DNA. TCRdb's processing, not the authors' own work, is the source of the V and J calls. The sample has approximately 550,000 distinct CDR3 sequences on record, 15% to 20% of them singletons. 13% to 15% of the sample is in the top ten clones.

Sequencing was performed on PBMCs, taken 15 days after the yellow fever booster vaccination. The sequence was collected from a man younger than 40 who received the YFV17D yellow fever vaccine.

The sequenced DNA is TGTGCCAGCTCACCACCTAGAGGGACAGGGGATACGGAGACCCAGTACTTC. Translated, it reads CASSPPRGTGDTETQYF. The rearrangement joined TRBV18 to TRBJ2-5, with 10 bases in between that match TRBD1. CDR1 is given as KGHSH and CDR2 as LQKENI, both from the germline V gene. The germline V and J ends show losses of 0 bases and 5 bases respectively, and no gene match explains 9 bases of the junction. The CDR3 runs 17 amino acids, cysteine and phenylalanine included. Of the read, only the CDR3 DNA is kept; its 51 bases are in frame from base 1. The reference TRBV18 and TRBJ2-5 proteins fill in what lies around the CDR3, so the full variable domain reads NAGVMQNPRHLVRRRGQEARLRCSPMKGHSHVYWYRQLPEEGLKFMVYLQKENIIDESGMPKERFSAEFPKEGPSILRIQQVVRGDSAAYFCASSPPRGTGDTETQYFGPGTRLLVL.